This T cell receptor (beta chain) was obtained from a study of low-dose radiotherapy and immunotherapy resistance in tumors. Nivolumab, ipilimumab, aspirin, low-dose cyclophosphamide and low-dose radiotherapy were given to donors. CDR3 length: 16 residues. Germline assignment: CDR1 SGHRS and CDR2 YFSETQ. The ends lost 4 bases at V and 2 bases at J; junction bases unmatched: 6. In its sample, this clonotype was seen a few times. TRAV- and TRBV-specific primers, spanning alpha and beta chains, primed first-strand cDNA. Amplification, which lasted roughly 22 PCR cycles, used a constant-region primer and V-primer adapter to amplify TCRs. TCRdb re-called the reads with MiXCR, one entry per CDR3 protein. The table shows approximately 18,000 distinct CDR3 sequences, with over 65% occurring only once.

The source is a human donor with advanced metastatic prostate, ovarian, gallbladder or colorectal cancer (not recorded which). This table probably holds off-target reads from a library built for another chain. This sequence joins TRBV5-1 and TRBJ2-1; TRBD2 agrees at 10 bases. CDR3 in amino acids: CASSNLAGATYNEQFF. CDR3 DNA: TGCGCCAGCAGCAACCTAGCGGGAGCGACCTACAATGAGCAGTTCTTC.